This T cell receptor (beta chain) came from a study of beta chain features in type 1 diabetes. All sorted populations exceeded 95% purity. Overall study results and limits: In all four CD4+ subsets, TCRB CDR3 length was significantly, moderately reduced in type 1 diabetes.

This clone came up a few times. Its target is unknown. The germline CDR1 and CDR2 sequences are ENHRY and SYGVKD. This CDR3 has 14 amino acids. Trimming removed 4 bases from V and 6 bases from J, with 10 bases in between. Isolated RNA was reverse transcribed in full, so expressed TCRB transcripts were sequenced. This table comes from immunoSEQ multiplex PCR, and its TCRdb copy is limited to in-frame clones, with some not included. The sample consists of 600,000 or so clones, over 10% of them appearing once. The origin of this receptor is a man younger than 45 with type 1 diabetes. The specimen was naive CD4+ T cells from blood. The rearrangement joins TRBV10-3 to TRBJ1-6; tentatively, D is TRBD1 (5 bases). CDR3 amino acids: CAISGGTANSPLHF. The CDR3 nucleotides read TGTGCCATCAGTGGAGGGACTGCTAATTCACCCCTCCACTTT.